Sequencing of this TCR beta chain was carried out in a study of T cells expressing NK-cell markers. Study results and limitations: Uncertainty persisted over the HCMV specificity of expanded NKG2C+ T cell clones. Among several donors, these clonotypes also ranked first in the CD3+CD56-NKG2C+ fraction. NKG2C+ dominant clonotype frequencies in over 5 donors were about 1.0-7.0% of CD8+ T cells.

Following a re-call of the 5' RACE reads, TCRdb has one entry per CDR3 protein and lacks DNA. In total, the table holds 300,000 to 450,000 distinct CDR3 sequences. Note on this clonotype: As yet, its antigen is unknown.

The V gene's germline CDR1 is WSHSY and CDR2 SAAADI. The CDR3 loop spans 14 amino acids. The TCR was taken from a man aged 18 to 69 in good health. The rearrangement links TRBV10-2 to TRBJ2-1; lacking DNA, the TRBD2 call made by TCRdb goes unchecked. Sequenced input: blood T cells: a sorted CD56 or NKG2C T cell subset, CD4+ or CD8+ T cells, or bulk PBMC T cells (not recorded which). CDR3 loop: CASSATSGGVEQFF.